The rows below give T cell receptor beta chains drawn from one sample of a study of blood T cell repertoires in COVID-19. Generated by immunoSEQ multiplex PCR, the TCRdb table keeps only in-frame clones and is missing some. The repertoire holds approximately 250,000 clones, with 84% as singletons. Input material: peripheral blood. The receptors come from a human donor in a cohort sampled during active COVID-19. Each CDR3 is given with its conserved first and last residue. Size values are once, few and many counts, or a class for expanded clones, and some rows have none.

>TRBJ1-1|TRBV7-9|-
CASSLRPHQLSGTEAFF
>TRBJ2-7|TRBV3-1/TRBV3-2|-
CASSHARTGLAAPWSYEQYF
>TRBJ2-3|TRBV6-1|few
CASSEANGYTDTQYF
>TRBJ1-6|TRBV7-9|-
CASSGLDRGSSPLHF
>TRBJ2-3|TRBV7-8|-
CASSLSYFARISTDTQYF
>TRBJ2-1|TRBV4-1|-
CASSDGMEEQFF
>TRBJ2-7|TRBV28|-
CASRQPGQGFYEQYF
>TRBJ1-1|TRBV5-1|-
CASRPEGGLNTEAFF
>TRBJ1-1|TRBV5-1|-
CASSYERNTEAFF
>TRBJ2-6|TRBV19|-
CASSPRTVSSGANVLTF
>TRBJ1-1|TRBV28|-
CASSLFEAGNTEAFF